The sample holds many counts of the clone carrying this TCR beta chain. The antigen is not known. Clones were sequenced by immunoSEQ multiplex PCR, and TCRdb holds only the in-frame ones, with some missing. This sample has tens of thousands of clones, with approximately 69% found just once. This record comes from a study of cytotoxic CD8 clonotypes in ibrutinib-treated CLL. Study-level information: The cohort had over ten relapsed/refractory and some 16 treatment-naive patients, around 18 IGHV unmutated. Productive templates per sample averaged roughly 260,000; productive rearrangements, just under 95,000.

Study-wide points: On treatment, the uncommon public clonotypes contracted or remained stable.

TCR beta library input comprised around 2 micrograms of genomic DNA from cryopreserved PBMCs. The receptor's source is a human donor with chronic lymphocytic leukemia. Material: PBMCs, obtained after 12 months of ibrutinib treatment.

CDR3 loop: CASSPGAGNSYEQYF. The CDR3 coding sequence is TGTGCCAGCAGCCCGGGGGCAGGGAACTCCTACGAGCAGTACTTC. The chain uses TRBV7-9 and TRBJ2-7; D is possibly TRBD1 or TRBD2 (6 bases each). The CDR3 has 15 residues. The germline V and J ends were trimmed by 5 bases and 0 bases, with 14 bases remaining between them. Germline lookup yields CDR1 SEHNR and CDR2 FQNEAQ (reference sequence).